This T cell receptor beta chain was recorded in a study of T cells in Graves' hyperthyroidism and ophthalmopathy. Across the whole study: Peripheral blood draws took place at initial diagnosis, ahead of any treatment. General study results and limits: In blood, most of the thyroid clonotypes expanded above 0.001 were also present. Model-based prediction identified ophthalmopathy a median 6.5 months prior to its onset.

About this clonotype itself: What it binds is unknown. Sequence at one end of the junction differs from germline and may be a read error.

Hyperthyroidism patients were newly diagnosed, had disease duration under 2 months, and were aged 18 to 65 years. RNA transcripts yielded amplified TCR beta CDR3 regions. With the HTBI primer set, the TCR CDR3 went through a first round of RT-PCR. TCRdb analysed the multiplex PCR reads with MiXCR anew, one entry per CDR3 protein. The repertoire holds about 96,000 distinct CDR3 sequences, over 50% seen once, with 25% to 30% in the top ten. Germline V gene lookup returns CDR1 MNHNS and CDR2 SASEGT. This CDR3 has 12 amino acids. This receptor was taken from a woman aged 40 to 55 with Graves' hyperthyroidism. Material for sequencing was blood. The V and J genes are TRBV6-1 and TRBJ1-5; D gene ambiguous. The CDR3 region is CACSRGNQPQHF. CDR3 sequence (DNA): TGTGCCTGCAGTCGGGGCAATCAGCCCCAGCATTTT.